This T cell receptor (beta chain) was recorded in a study of beta chain features in type 1 diabetes. Study details: Sorted cell examination encompassed under 130 million cells across all samples. Study-level results: Whether TCRB rearrangement is influenced by HLA type went unresolved here. A moderate, significant TCRB CDR3 shortening appeared in type 1 diabetes across four CD4+ subsets.

The CDR3 is 14 residues long. Germline V CDR1 and CDR2: SGHTA, FQGNSA. J was trimmed by 4 bases and V by 1 base; bases with no gene match: 3. With regard to this clone: Its specificity is unknown.

As every portion of the isolated RNA was reverse transcribed, the sequencing read expressed TCRB transcripts. It was found that naive, central memory and regulatory T cell samples averaged approximately 3.6 million reads. Only in-frame clones appear in the TCRdb table, and some are missing; sequencing was by immunoSEQ multiplex PCR. The sample gives 300,000 to 350,000 clones, about a tenth of which show up once; over 0.95% is in the top ten. This clonotype was obtained from a man under 40 with type 1 diabetes. Input material: central memory CD4+ T cells from blood. The chain recombines TRBV7-2 with TRBJ2-5; 7 bases agree with TRBD2. The CDR3, as DNA: TGTGCCAGCAGCTTAGACCGGGGGGTAGAGACCCAGTACTTC. It is translated as CASSLDRGVETQYF.